These 14 T cell receptor beta chains originate from one sample sequenced in a study of regulatory T cells in long-lasting Graves disease. Relying on iRepertoire HTBI primers and Arm-PCR of CDR3 regions, the team built TCR beta libraries. TCRdb ran MiXCR on the multiplex PCR reads and lists one entry per CDR3 protein. The data show about 530,000 distinct CDR3 sequences, around 16% seen once. Time point here: newly diagnosed GD, antithyroid drugs for less than 3 months. TCR sequences were obtained from RNA taken from PBMCs. This sample also belongs to another study, concerning T cells in Graves' hyperthyroidism and ophthalmopathy.

The specimen comprised peripheral blood mononuclear cells (PBMCs), sampled at new diagnosis, from a patient treated with antithyroid drugs. The origin of the receptors is a woman aged 40-60 years with Graves disease.

Ten or more counts support this clonotype. The rearrangement uses TRBV11-2 and TRBJ2-3, with a possible D match to TRBD1 (6 bases). The germline CDR1 and CDR2 sequences are SGHAT and FQNNGV. This CDR3 comprises 13 residues. V lost 2 bases to trimming and J lost 5 bases, with 8 bases between them. CDR3 sequence: CASSLSRGDTQYF. The CDR3 DNA sequence: TGTGCCAGCAGCTTATCCAGGGGAGATACGCAGTATTTT.

In its sample, this clonotype was seen many times. The genes are TRBV7-3 and TRBJ2-1; the D call may be TRBD1 or TRBD2 (6 bases each). Germline lookup yields CDR1 SGHTA and CDR2 FQGTGA. This CDR3 is built from 14 residues. Trimming took 1 base from V and 12 from J, leaving 16 bases between them. The CDR3 sequence is CASSLNEGGWGQFF. In nucleotides, the CDR3 is TGTGCCAGCAGCTTAAACGAGGGGGGATGGGGGCAGTTCTTC.

This clonotype was observed at least ten times. The chain combines TRBV11-2 with TRBJ2-3; possible D gene TRBD1, 6 bases. Trimming shortened V by 3 bases and J by 7 bases, and 20 bases separated the two germline ends. Germline lookup yields CDR1 SGHAT and CDR2 FQNNGV. This CDR3 is built from 16 residues. The CDR3 loop reads CASSFYVGAQGNTQYF. CDR3 coding DNA: TGTGCCAGCAGCTTTTATGTGGGGGCCCAGGGGAATACGCAGTATTTT.

This clonotype has a count of ten or more. This sequence joins TRBV6-2 or TRBV6-3 and TRBJ1-1, with a possible D match to TRBD1 (5 bases). This CDR3 has 14 amino acids. The ends were cut back, 0 bases at V and 3 bases at J, with 8 bases in the middle. Germline CDR1 and CDR2: MNHEY and SVGEGT. The CDR3 region has the DNA TGTGCCAGCAGTTACTCGATGGGGGACACTGAAGCTTTCTTT. It codes for CASSYSMGDTEAFF.

V is TRBV28 and J is TRBJ1-5; TRBD1 matches 7 bases. From germline, CDR1 is MDHEN and CDR2 SYDVKM. This CDR3 is 14 amino acids long. V shed 5 bases, J shed 5 bases, and the junction held 6 bases outside the gene matches. CDR3 sequence (DNA): TGTGCCAGCAGTACGACAGGGCGCGATCAGCCCCAGCATTTT. Amino acids: CASSTTGRDQPQHF.

This clonotype was detected ten times or more. The chain carries TRBV2 and TRBJ1-1, with 7 bases identical to TRBD1. CDR1 is SNHLY, CDR2 FYNNEI, per germline. Trimming took 7 bases from V and 0 from J; bases not matched to a gene: 5. The CDR3 has 14 residues. CDR3 amino acids: CASISTGMNTEAFF. In nucleotides, the CDR3 is TGTGCCAGCATTTCGACAGGGATGAACACTGAAGCTTTCTTT.

In this sample, this clonotype turned up many times. The chain combines TRBV5-5 with TRBJ2-3, with 9 bases lining up with TRBD2. The length of the CDR3 is 15 residues. V lost 4 bases and J lost 7; bases outside the gene matches: 10. Per germline, CDR1 SGHKS and CDR2 YYEKEE (reference sequence). CDR3 sequence reads: CASSLTAGGGNTQYF. The CDR3 DNA reads TGTGCCAGCAGCCTTACAGCGGGGGGAGGAAATACGCAGTATTTT.

This clonotype was counted many times. The V gene is TRBV6-1, the J gene TRBJ2-1; possibly TRBD2 for D (6 bases). V was trimmed by 6 bases and J by 2 bases, leaving 14 bases between them. There are 15 residues in the CDR3. Germline-derived CDR1 and CDR2 are MNHNS and SASEGT. The CDR3 sequence is CASRSSAGPYNEQFF. The DNA of the CDR3 is TGTGCCAGCAGGTCTAGCGCCGGGCCCTACAATGAGCAGTTCTTC.

The gene calls are TRBV7-9 and TRBJ1-2; 7 nucleotides align to TRBD1. This CDR3 has 15 amino acids. V trimming: 6 bases; J trimming: 2 bases; junction bases outside the gene matches: 9. Germline V gives CDR1 SEHNR, CDR2 FQNEAQ (reference sequence). The DNA for the CDR3 is TGTGCCAGCAGTTCCACAGGGGTGGAAAACTATGGCTACACCTTC. Translation: CASSSTGVENYGYTF.

This clonotype was counted many times. CDR3 loop: CSASRGRGTDTQYF. CDR3 bases: TGCAGTGCTAGCCGGGGGAGGGGCACAGATACGCAGTATTTT. This chain joins TRBV20-1 and TRBJ2-3, with 7 bases aligning to TRBD2. The germline V gene encodes CDR1 DFQATT and CDR2 SNEGSKA (reference sequence). V lost 3 bases and J lost 1; bases outside the gene matches: 4. The CDR3 is made up of 14 amino acids.

This clonotype has more than one count but fewer than ten. The V gene is TRBV3-1, the J gene TRBJ1-3, with TRBD1 as a possible D gene (5 bases). The CDR3 is 18 amino acids. V shed 0 bases and J shed 2 bases, with 17 bases lying between them. Germline V gives CDR1 LGHDT, CDR2 YNNKEL (reference sequence). DNA of the CDR3: TGTGCCAGCAGCCAAGAATTCTGGGACCCTACTCCTGGAAACACCATATATTTT. Translated, it gives CASSQEFWDPTPGNTIYF.

This clonotype has only a few counts. This rearrangement joins TRBV28 to TRBJ2-2; maybe TRBD2 (6 bases). The CDR3 has 15 amino acids. Per germline, CDR1 MDHEN and CDR2 SYDVKM. Trimming cost V 3 bases and J 5 bases, with 13 bases left between them. CDR3: CASSFPSGRTGELFF. In nucleotides, the CDR3 is TGTGCCAGCAGTTTCCCCAGCGGGCGGACCGGGGAGCTGTTTTTT.

A remark on this clonotype: A single base separates this from a much larger clone, so it may be a read error. The V call is TRBV28, the J call TRBJ2-5; D is undetermined. The CDR3 has 15 amino acids. Germline loops: CDR1 MDHEN, CDR2 SYDVKM. Trimming left V 5 bases short and J 0 bases short, with 13 bases between. The CDR3 loop reads CASSPDLTNQETQYF. CDR3 nucleotide sequence: TGTGCCAGCAGTCCCGACTTGACAAACCAAGAGACCCAGTACTTC.

The gene calls are TRBV19 and TRBJ1-5; TRBD1 might be the D (6 bases). The CDR3 has 14 amino acids. V lost 8 bases and J 0 bases, leaving 11 bases between the germline ends. Germline V gene lookup returns CDR1 LNHDA and CDR2 SQIVND (reference sequence). The CDR3 spells CASGTHYSNQPQHF. The CDR3 coding sequence is TGTGCCAGTGGGACACACTATAGCAATCAGCCCCAGCATTTT.